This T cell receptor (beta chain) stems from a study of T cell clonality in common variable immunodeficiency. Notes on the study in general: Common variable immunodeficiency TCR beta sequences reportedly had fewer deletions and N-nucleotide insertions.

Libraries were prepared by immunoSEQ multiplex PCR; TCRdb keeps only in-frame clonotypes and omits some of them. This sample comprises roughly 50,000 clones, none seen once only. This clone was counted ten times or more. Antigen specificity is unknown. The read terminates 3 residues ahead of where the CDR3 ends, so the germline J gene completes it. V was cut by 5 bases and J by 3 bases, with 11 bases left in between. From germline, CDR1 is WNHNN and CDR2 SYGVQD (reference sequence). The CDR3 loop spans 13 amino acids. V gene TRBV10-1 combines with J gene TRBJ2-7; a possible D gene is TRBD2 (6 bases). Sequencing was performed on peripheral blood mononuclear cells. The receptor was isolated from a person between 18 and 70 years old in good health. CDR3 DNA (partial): TGCGCCAGCAGTCTTGGGACTGACTACGAG. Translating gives CASSLGTDYE. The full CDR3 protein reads CASSLGTDYEQYF.